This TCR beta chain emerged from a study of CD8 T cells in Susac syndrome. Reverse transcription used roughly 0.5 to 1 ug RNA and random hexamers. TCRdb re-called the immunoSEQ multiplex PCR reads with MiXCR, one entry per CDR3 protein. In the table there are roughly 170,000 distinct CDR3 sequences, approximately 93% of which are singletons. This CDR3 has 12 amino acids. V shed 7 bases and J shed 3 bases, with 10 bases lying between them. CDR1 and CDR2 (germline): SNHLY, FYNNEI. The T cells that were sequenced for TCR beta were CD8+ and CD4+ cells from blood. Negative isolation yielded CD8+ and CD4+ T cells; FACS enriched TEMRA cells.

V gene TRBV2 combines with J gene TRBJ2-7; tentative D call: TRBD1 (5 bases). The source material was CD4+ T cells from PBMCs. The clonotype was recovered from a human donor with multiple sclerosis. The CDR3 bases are TGTGCCAGCAAGGACACCAACTACGAGCAGTACTTC. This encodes CASKDTNYEQYF.